One sample yielded the 9 T cell receptor beta chains listed below, sequenced in a study of T cells in Graves' hyperthyroidism and ophthalmopathy. TCR beta CDR3 regions were amplified from RNA. HTBI primers were employed in a first-round RT-PCR of the TCR CDR3. TCRdb reprocessed the multiplex PCR reads via MiXCR and lists one record per CDR3 protein. Among about 710,000 distinct CDR3 sequences, over 15% were seen once, and the ten largest hold around 8%. The specimen sequenced was blood. These receptors all stem from a man younger than 35 with Graves' hyperthyroidism.

CDR3 nucleotide sequence: TGTGCCAGCTCCGGACAGGGTTTAGCTCAGTACTTC. Its translation: CASSGQGLAQYF. The chain employs TRBV9 and TRBJ2-4, with TRBD1 matching over 8 bases. V dropped 7 bases and J dropped 12; count of bases not matched to a gene: 9. Germline loops: CDR1 SGDLS, CDR2 YYNGEE. This CDR3 has 12 amino acids.

This clonotype has at least ten counts. The rearrangement links TRBV27 to TRBJ1-1, with D hard to call. This CDR3 is built from 13 residues. Germline CDR1 is MNHEY and CDR2 is SMNVEV (reference sequence). The ends were cut back, 6 bases at V and 0 bases at J, with 8 bases in the middle. Here the CDR3 DNA reads TGTGCCAGCAGGTCCGCACTGAACACTGAAGCTTTCTTT. Protein: CASRSALNTEAFF.

This clonotype was observed a handful of times. This chain uses TRBV6-1 with TRBJ2-2, with D possibly TRBD2 on 7 matching bases. The CDR3 has 13 residues. CDR1 and CDR2 (germline): MNHNS, SASEGT. Trimming left V 10 bases short and J 5 bases short, with 14 bases between. CDR3 DNA: TGTGCCACCGCGGGGGCGCGAACCGGGGAGCTGTTTTTT. Translated: CATAGARTGELFF.

This clonotype was counted ten times or more. The chain is built from TRBV12-3 or TRBV12-4 and TRBJ2-7, with D perhaps TRBD1 (6 bases). V was shortened by 7 bases and J by 5 bases, with 30 bases between the two germline ends. This CDR3 region has 18 residues. Written as DNA, the CDR3 is TGTGCCAGCATGGGGGAAGGAAGGACATTTGACTACAGGGACGAGCAGTACTTC. Its protein is CASMGEGRTFDYRDEQYF.

The CDR3 bases are TGTGCCAGCAGTGTGGTAAGGAACACTGAAGCTTTCTTT. Residues: CASSVVRNTEAFF. The chain recombines TRBV2 with TRBJ1-1; D is uncertain. This CDR3 has 13 amino acids. V was trimmed by 4 bases and J by 1 base, leaving 7 bases between them. Germline loops: CDR1 SNHLY, CDR2 FYNNEI.

This chain links TRBV29-1 with TRBJ2-1; D is possibly TRBD1 or TRBD2 (5 bases each). The CDR3 loop spans 17 amino acids. Germline V CDR1 and CDR2: SQVTM, ANQGSEA. V was pared by 3 bases and J by 1 base, with 19 bases between. The CDR3 bases are TGCAGCGTTGAGGAGGTCGGCAGGGTTTGGTCCTACAATGAGCAGTTCTTC. This codes for CSVEEVGRVWSYNEQFF.

The rearrangement joins TRBV29-1 to TRBJ2-1, with unresolved D. From germline, CDR1 is SQVTM and CDR2 ANQGSEA. The V end lost 2 bases, the J end lost 5 bases, and 13 bases lay between the germline ends. The CDR3 is 14 residues long. The CDR3 coding sequence is TGCAGCGTTGAACCCTCCTTCAGTGACAATGAGCAGTTCTTC. Amino acid sequence: CSVEPSFSDNEQFF.

CDR3: CSARVGGQGNSPLHF. In DNA, the CDR3 is TGCAGTGCTAGAGTCGGGGGACAGGGTAATTCACCCCTCCACTTT. The chain links TRBV20-1 to TRBJ1-6; 9 nucleotides line up with TRBD1. J gave up 6 bases and V 1 base, and 4 bases lay outside the gene matches. In germline, CDR1 is DFQATT, CDR2 SNEGSKA (reference sequence). The CDR3 has 15 residues.

This clonotype was counted ten times or more. The chain employs TRBV12-3 or TRBV12-4 and TRBJ2-3; 11 bases are a match to TRBD2. This CDR3 comprises 18 residues. Germline trimming cut 2 bases from V and 0 bases from J; bases unmatched to any gene: 7. The CDR3 DNA sequence: TGTGCCAGCAGTTTATACCTAGCGGGAGGCAGTAGCACAGATACGCAGTATTTT. This encodes CASSLYLAGGSSTDTQYF.